This TCR beta chain was identified in a study of molecular identifiers for immune sequencing clone quantification. Libraries of naive CD8 T cells were made from around 20,000 to 1,000,000 sorted cells. They used 10%, 30% or 50% RNA. The CDR3 contains 17 residues. Looked up from germline, CDR1 is DFQATT and CDR2 is SNEGSKA (reference sequence). V lost 5 bases to trimming and J lost 4 bases; unmatched junction nucleotides: 20. Listed TCR primers and previously described methods were used for bulk TCR libraries. TCRdb re-called the PCR reads through MiXCR, storing one row per CDR3 protein. The sample shows about 500,000 distinct CDR3 sequences, around 21% of them seen only once. This clonotype was counted between two and nine times. The antigen is undetermined. Notes on the study in general: Reportedly, one cell's Jurkat TCR RNA was detected within 1,100,000 naive CD8 cells. Clones above 20 RNA copies contained over 97% of effector molecules but under 1% of naive ones.

Sequencing was done on a sample of naive CD8+ T cells from blood, with Jurkat cell RNA spiked in. Subset described: FACS-sorted CD8+CD4-CCR7+CD45RA+ naive T cells. The rearrangement uses TRBV20-1 and TRBJ2-7; 7 bases are shared with TRBD1. The receptor's source is a human donor in good health. Some libraries in this study had Jurkat cell RNA spiked in. The CDR3, as DNA: TGCAGTGCTCGTAGATCACCCATACAGGGGATTGAGTACGAGCAGTACTTC. Protein: CSARRSPIQGIEYEQYF.